Listed below are T cell receptor beta chains from one sample, sequenced in a study of Ad26.COV2.S vaccination and SARS-CoV-2 variants. Data came from immunoSEQ multiplex PCR; TCRdb stores just in-frame clones and leaves some out. The sample yields 300,000 to 400,000 clones, over 80% seen once. The sample consisted of peripheral blood, taken in a trial of Ad26.COV2.S vaccine versus placebo. Receptors originate from a person aged 18-60 years who received the Ad26.COV2.S COVID-19 vaccine or a placebo. Each CDR3 is given with its conserved first and last residue. D genes are given only for firm matches. A row's size may be missing; if present it is once, few, many or a size class.

v_call	clone_size	j_call	d_call	cdr3_aa	cdr3_nt
TRBV7-2	.	TRBJ2-5	.	CASSPPFGRGLQETQYF	TGTGCCAGCAGCCCGCCGTTTGGGCGGGGGCTCCAAGAGACCCAGTACTTC
TRBV6-6	.	TRBJ2-6	.	CASTGNSGANVLTF	TGTGCCAGTACAGGGAACTCTGGGGCCAACGTCCTGACTTTC
TRBV10-3	.	TRBJ2-7	.	CAIAIIPGSYEQYF	TGTGCCATCGCCATCATACCCGGATCCTACGAGCAGTACTTC
TRBV15	.	TRBJ2-5	.	CATSRDLIRGKETQYF	TGTGCCACCAGCAGAGATTTAATTCGGGGGAAAGAGACCCAGTACTTC
TRBV7-9	.	TRBJ2-3	.	CASSSYRDSTDTQYF	TGTGCCAGCAGCTCATACAGGGATAGCACAGATACGCAGTATTTT
TRBV5-4	.	TRBJ2-6	TRBD1	CASTYSGGRGAGANVLTF	TGTGCCAGCACCTACTCAGGGGGAAGGGGCGCTGGGGCCAACGTCCTGACTTTC
TRBV4-2	.	TRBJ1-5	.	CASSQDQGNQPQHF	TGTGCCAGCAGCCAAGATCAAGGCAATCAGCCCCAGCATTTT
TRBV2	.	TRBJ1-5	TRBD1	CASSKLDRAHQPQHF	TGTGCCAGCAGTAAGCTCGACAGGGCGCATCAGCCCCAGCATTTT
TRBV2	.	TRBJ2-5	TRBD2	CASRSERGERETQYF	TGTGCCAGCAGGTCGGAGCGGGGGGAAAGAGAGACCCAGTACTTC
TRBV9	.	TRBJ1-1	.	CASSSLGGWDTEAFF	TGTGCCAGCAGCTCCCTGGGAGGTTGGGACACTGAAGCTTTCTTT
TRBV27	.	TRBJ1-2	.	CASCPLTRENYGYTF	TGTGCCAGCTGCCCACTGACACGAGAGAACTATGGCTACACCTTC
TRBV5-4	.	TRBJ2-1	.	CASSLEGGDPYNEQFF	TGTGCCAGCAGCTTGGAGGGGGGGGACCCCTACAATGAGCAGTTCTTC
TRBV3-1/TRBV3-2	.	TRBJ2-2	TRBD2	CASSQGPGLAAGELFF	TGTGCCAGCAGCCAAGGGCCGGGACTAGCGGCCGGGGAGCTGTTTTTT
TRBV24-1	.	TRBJ2-1	TRBD2	CATSLDSGGDYNEQFF	TGTGCCACCAGCCTTGATTCCGGGGGGGACTACAATGAGCAGTTCTTC
TRBV27	.	TRBJ2-3	.	CASSFRGSDTQYF	TGTGCCAGCAGTTTTAGGGGCTCAGATACGCAGTATTTT
TRBV29-1	.	TRBJ2-7	TRBD1	CSVGTGGEDEQYF	TGCAGCGTTGGGACAGGGGGCGAGGACGAGCAGTACTTC
TRBV18	.	TRBJ2-1	TRBD1	CASSTGTDNEQFF	TGTGCCAGCTCCACAGGGACAGACAATGAGCAGTTCTTC
TRBV10-1	few	TRBJ2-1	.	CASSEFSLPPDEQFF	TGCGCCAGCAGTGAGTTTAGCCTTCCGCCTGATGAGCAGTTCTTC
TRBV5-1	.	TRBJ1-2	.	CASRGNDGYGYTF	TGCGCCAGCAGGGGAAACGACGGGTATGGCTACACCTTC
TRBV12-5	.	TRBJ2-3	.	CASGFSGSDADTQYF	TGTGCTAGTGGTTTTTCAGGGAGTGACGCAGATACGCAGTATTTT
TRBV18	once	TRBJ1-3	.	CASSPIPGAVSGNTIYF	TGTGCCAGCTCACCAATCCCCGGGGCAGTCTCTGGAAACACCATATATTTT
TRBV10-2	.	TRBJ2-7	.	CASKSRGGSYEQYF	TGCGCCAGCAAAAGCAGGGGAGGCTCCTACGAGCAGTACTTC
TRBV4-1	.	TRBJ2-5	.	CASSQGAGTETQYF	TGCGCCAGCAGCCAAGGAGCAGGGACAGAGACCCAGTACTTC
TRBV2	.	TRBJ2-2	.	CASKEEARATGELFF	TGTGCCAGCAAGGAGGAGGCCAGGGCCACCGGGGAGCTGTTTTTT
TRBV7-2	.	TRBJ1-6	.	CASSLAPRATGGHNSPLHF	TGTGCCAGCAGCTTAGCGCCTCGAGCCACCGGGGGTCACAATTCACCCCTCCACTTT
TRBV6-5	.	TRBJ2-5	.	CASGAFRRETQYF	TGTGCCAGCGGGGCATTCCGGCGGGAGACCCAGTACTTC
TRBV5-1	.	TRBJ2-2	TRBD1	CASSLWDRDTGELFF	TGCGCCAGCAGCTTATGGGACAGAGACACCGGGGAGCTGTTTTTT
TRBV4-2	.	TRBJ2-3	.	CASSRGRDTDTQYF	TGTGCCAGCAGCCGGGGCAGGGACACAGATACGCAGTATTTT
TRBV7-3	.	TRBJ2-5	.	CASSLSGATRAQYF	TGTGCCAGCAGCTTATCGGGGGCCACCCGGGCCCAGTACTTC
TRBV7-2	.	TRBJ2-7	.	CASSLKSRVEQYF	TGTGCCAGCAGCTTAAAGTCGCGGGTCGAGCAGTACTTC
TRBV19	.	TRBJ1-1	TRBD1	CASSIGAGQGYTEAFF	TGTGCCAGTAGTATAGGAGCTGGACAGGGGTACACTGAAGCTTTCTTT
TRBV5-1	.	TRBJ2-2	.	CATAYGHTGELFF	TGCGCCACCGCTTACGGCCACACCGGGGAGCTGTTTTTT
TRBV29-1	.	TRBJ1-5	.	CSVVSNQNQPQHF	TGCAGCGTTGTGTCGAACCAAAATCAGCCCCAGCATTTT
TRBV4-1	.	TRBJ1-6	TRBD1	CASSQDTGVSPLHF	TGCGCCAGCAGCCAAGATACAGGGGTATCACCCCTCCACTTT
TRBV24-1	.	TRBJ2-7	TRBD2	CATSERLAPYEQYF	TGTGCCACCAGTGAACGACTAGCGCCCTACGAGCAGTACTTC
TRBV18	.	TRBJ2-3	.	CASSPPDTRSTDTQYF	TGTGCCAGCTCACCACCCGACACGAGAAGCACAGATACGCAGTATTTT
TRBV27	.	TRBJ2-5	.	CASSFTSKETQYF	TGTGCCAGCAGTTTTACTAGTAAAGAGACCCAGTACTTC
TRBV19	once	TRBJ2-1	.	CASSIRRGTHNEQFF	TGTGCCAGTAGTATTCGCAGGGGTACCCACAATGAGCAGTTCTTC
TRBV2	.	TRBJ2-2	TRBD1	CASIDDRGTGELFF	TGTGCCAGCATCGACGACAGGGGAACCGGGGAGCTGTTTTTT
TRBV10-3	.	TRBJ2-3	.	CAIRGIEPADTQYF	TGTGCCATCAGGGGAATCGAACCGGCAGATACGCAGTATTTT
TRBV19	.	TRBJ2-3	.	CATSFADTQYF	TGTGCCACCTCTTTTGCGGATACGCAGTATTTT
TRBV12-3/TRBV12-4	.	TRBJ2-1	.	CASSQSSNEQFF	TGTGCCAGCAGCCAGAGCAGTAATGAGCAGTTCTTC
TRBV7-9	.	TRBJ1-4	.	CASSLGTENEKLFF	TGTGCCAGCAGCTTGGGGACGGAGAATGAAAAACTGTTTTTT
TRBV6-1	.	TRBJ1-4	.	CASSEYSTINEKLFF	TGTGCCAGCAGTGAATACAGTACCATTAATGAAAAACTGTTTTTT
TRBV29-1	.	TRBJ2-7	TRBD1	CSVILTGSSYEQYF	TGCAGCGTTATCCTGACAGGGAGCTCCTACGAGCAGTACTTC
TRBV4-2	once	TRBJ2-1	TRBD2	CASSQPLSGGLYNEQFF	TGTGCCAGCAGCCAACCTCTTAGCGGGGGACTCTACAATGAGCAGTTCTTC
TRBV11-1	.	TRBJ1-4	TRBD1	CASSPDRDEKLFF	TGTGCCAGCAGCCCGGACAGGGATGAAAAACTGTTTTTT
TRBV7-2	.	TRBJ1-6	TRBD1	CASSLQGGSNSPLHF	TGTGCCAGCAGCTTGCAGGGGGGCTCCAATTCACCCCTCCACTTT
TRBV27	.	TRBJ2-7	TRBD1	CASSSLGQGVGYEQYF	TGTGCCAGCAGTTCTCTTGGACAGGGGGTGGGCTACGAGCAGTACTTC
TRBV6-5	.	TRBJ2-7	.	CASRKQWGPSYEQYF	TGTGCCAGCAGAAAACAGTGGGGTCCCTCCTACGAGCAGTACTTC
TRBV28	.	TRBJ1-1	.	CASNVGQLNTEAFF	TGTGCCAGCAACGTTGGACAGTTGAACACTGAAGCTTTCTTT
TRBV19	.	TRBJ1-2	TRBD1	CASSIQGAQGYTF	TGTGCCAGTAGTATTCAGGGGGCACAGGGCTACACCTTC